The sequence of this TCR beta chain was determined in a study of a mutant IDH1 vaccine in newly diagnosed glioma. The CDR3 length is 17 residues. Germline CDR1 SGHVS, CDR2 FQNEAQ. V shed 4 bases and J 1 base; nucleotides not matched to a gene: 12. Stated time point: week 47, end of study. Vaccination comprised doses that each held 300 ug of mutant IDH1 20-mer peptide, plus topical imiquimod. TCRdb's table, derived via immunoSEQ multiplex PCR, lists solely in-frame clones and lacks some. Of some 60,000 clones listed, over 80% are singletons. A note on this clone: Its cognate antigen is unknown.

Specimen: PBMCs, collected from a glioma patient whose treatment included an IDH1 peptide vaccine. The chain carries TRBV7-8 and TRBJ2-5, with 7 nucleotides matching TRBD1. The TCR originated in a man aged 30 to 39 with glioma. CDR3 residues: CASSSRVRGFGQETQYF. DNA for the CDR3: TGTGCCAGCAGCTCACGAGTCAGGGGGTTCGGCCAAGAGACCCAGTACTTC.